This T cell receptor beta chain was observed in a study of response to subunit inactivated influenza vaccine. TCRdb re-derived calls from the RT-PCR reads in MiXCR, one entry per CDR3 protein. The table records 450,000 to 700,000 distinct CDR3 sequences, roughly 15% of them present only once. The CDR3 totals 16 residues. Germline V gene sequence: CDR1 SEHNR, CDR2 FQNEAQ (reference sequence). V was clipped by 3 bases and J by 2 bases, with 15 bases between them. Sequenced here: PBMCs from blood, sampled 11 to 12 days after vaccination. The sequence derives from a man aged 45 to 65 who received an inactivated influenza vaccine. The chain is built from TRBV7-9 and TRBJ2-3; D may be TRBD2 (6 bases). This CDR3 reads CASSFPLSGPTDTQYF. The CDR3 DNA reads as TGTGCCAGCAGCTTTCCCCTTAGCGGACCCACAGATACGCAGTATTTT. The variable domain in full, with the rest retrieved from reference TRBV7-9 and TRBJ2-3, is DTGVSQNPRHKITKRGQNVTFRCDPISEHNRLYWYRQTLGQGPEFLTYFQNEAQLEKSRLLSDRFSAERPKGSFSTLEIQRTEQGDSAMYLCASSFPLSGPTDTQYFGPGTRLTVL.